A selection of T cell receptor beta chains follows, all from one sample in a study of vaccination effects on CD4 cells after COVID-19. These receptors are not linked to any known antigen. Profiling relied on immunoSEQ multiplex PCR, and the TCRdb table lists in-frame clones only, not all of them. Of about 34,000 clones in the sample, around 73% were seen once. The material sequenced was CD4+ T cells from PBMCs cultured with a peptide pool, taken before COVID-19 vaccination. These receptors were obtained from a human donor who had a prior SARS-CoV-2 infection. Both conserved end residues are part of each CDR3. D genes are given only for firm matches. Expanded clones get a size class; other rows say once, few or many, or leave the size out.

abundance: -; d_gene: TRBD1; j_gene: TRBJ2-1; v_gene: TRBV7-2; CDR3aa: CASSLGPRDSQGFF; CDR3nt: TGTGCCAGCAGCTTAGGGCCCCGGGACAGCCAAGGGTTCTTC
abundance: few; d_gene: -; j_gene: TRBJ2-7; v_gene: TRBV3-1/TRBV3-2; CDR3aa: CASSKSPTEYEQYF; CDR3nt: TGTGCCAGCAGCAAAAGCCCGACAGAGTACGAGCAGTACTTC
abundance: -; d_gene: -; j_gene: TRBJ2-2; v_gene: TRBV12-3/TRBV12-4; CDR3aa: CASSLRGTGELFF; CDR3nt: TGTGCCAGCAGTTTACGGGGAACCGGGGAGCTGTTTTTT
abundance: -; d_gene: -; j_gene: TRBJ2-1; v_gene: TRBV27; CDR3aa: CASKSTVNYNEQFF; CDR3nt: TGTGCCAGCAAATCCACAGTCAATTACAATGAGCAGTTCTTC
abundance: -; d_gene: TRBD2; j_gene: TRBJ2-2; v_gene: TRBV18; CDR3aa: CASSPPGLAGGTGELFF; CDR3nt: TGTGCCAGCTCACCACCAGGACTAGCGGGAGGTACCGGGGAGCTGTTTTTT
abundance: few; d_gene: TRBD1; j_gene: TRBJ2-5; v_gene: TRBV7-3; CDR3aa: CASSLFRGRSETQYF; CDR3nt: TGTGCCAGCAGCTTGTTTAGGGGGCGGTCAGAGACCCAGTACTTC
abundance: few; d_gene: -; j_gene: TRBJ1-6; v_gene: TRBV11-2; CDR3aa: CASASDIGNSPLHF; CDR3nt: TGTGCCAGCGCGTCGGACATCGGCAATTCACCCCTCCACTTT
abundance: -; d_gene: TRBD1; j_gene: TRBJ2-2; v_gene: TRBV5-6; CDR3aa: CASSEGQGVGTGELFF; CDR3nt: TGTGCCAGCAGCGAGGGACAGGGGGTCGGCACCGGGGAGCTGTTTTTT
abundance: -; d_gene: -; j_gene: TRBJ1-1; v_gene: TRBV3-1/TRBV3-2; CDR3aa: CASSQALVGVTEAFF; CDR3nt: TGTGCCAGCAGCCAAGCTCTGGTCGGTGTTACTGAAGCTTTCTTT
abundance: once; d_gene: TRBD2; j_gene: TRBJ2-5; v_gene: TRBV5-1; CDR3aa: CASSLRGLAGGDEETQYF; CDR3nt: TGCGCCAGCAGCTTACGGGGACTAGCGGGAGGGGATGAAGAGACCCAGTACTTC
abundance: -; d_gene: -; j_gene: TRBJ2-1; v_gene: TRBV11-1; CDR3aa: CASSWGGLDEQFF; CDR3nt: TGTGCCAGCAGCTGGGGGGGGCTGGATGAGCAGTTCTTC